One TCR beta chain is described in this entry. The target of this receptor is not known. For each CD8+ T cell subset, flow sorting was done in triplicate, and some 300,000 cells per subset went directly into RLT lysis buffer. Naive CD8+ T cells were defined stringently as CD45RO-CCR7+CD27+CD95- to exclude memory contaminants. Peripheral blood mononuclear cells were isolated from buffy coats by standard density gradient centrifugation. Naive CXCR3-negative and CXCR3-positive CD8+ T cells were flow-sorted on a FACSAria III. Total RNA was extracted from sorted cells with an RNeasy Mini Kit. The sequencing machine was a NextSeq 550. The Human TCR Profiling Kit (MiLaboratory) was used to prepare UMI-labeled 5' RACE TRB cDNA libraries. The full amount of extracted RNA was used for cDNA synthesis, and the full amount of resulting cDNA was used for PCR amplification. Libraries were prepared in parallel using an identical number of PCR cycles. In the paper's pipeline: MIGEC and MiXCR extracted about 49,000 +/- 11,000 unique UMI-labeled TRB cDNA molecules per library, requiring at least two reads per UMI. On average, each library contained approximately 40,000 +/- 10,000 functional in-frame TRB CDR3 nucleotide clonotypes without stop codons. After downsampling to 5000 UMI-labeled TRB molecules per sample, diversity metrics, including normalized Shannon-Wiener and Chao1, were computed in VDJtools. Clonotype-size-weighted physicochemical properties of the central five CDR3 residues (interaction energy, strength, volume and Kidera factor 4) were computed in VDJtools. Following reprocessing of the reads by TCRdb, the data hold one row per CDR3 protein sequence and no DNA is available. The V and J calls, along with clone size, are taken from TCRdb and not from the paper's own processing. For this sample, the table gives about 140,000 distinct CDR3 sequences. Together, the top ten hold 0.4% to 0.45% of the sample.

The data were taken from a study of CXCR3-negative and CXCR3-positive naive CD8 T cells (dated by TCRdb to the late 2010s). Study-level background: In total, around 140 million TRB reads were obtained, or roughly 1.5 +/- 0.3 million reads per library. Diversity and physicochemical repertoire analyses were performed on some eleven donors pooled from two independent experiments. Naive subsets from about five donors and memory cells from 3 donors were included in the TRBV-TRBJ cluster analysis.

General study outcomes and caveats: CXCR3 expression partially decreased after cryopreservation, so most assays used freshly isolated PBMCs. Surface CD5, linked to self-reactivity in mice, was comparable between naive subsets; TCR interaction strength was therefore also inferred from TRB CDR3 physicochemical properties. TRB CDR3s from CXCR3-positive naive cells showed higher hydrophobicity (lower Kidera factor 4), lower energy, and higher strength and volume indices than CXCR3-negative naive cells. Comparably high repertoire diversity was found in both naive subsets, whereas much lower repertoire diversity was found in memory CD8+ T cells. Similar TRBV-TRBJ usage was shown by naive CXCR3-negative and CXCR3-positive cells from the same donor, whereas distinct patterns were shown by memory cells.

The receptor was derived from a human donor in good health. Some clones in this sample may be carry-over from other donors' samples. Sequences were obtained from naive CXCR3+ CD8+ T cells from blood. Explained via the paper, the cell subset or site label denotes: CD45RO-CCR7+CD27+CD95- naive CD8+ T cells expressing CXCR3 (TNR3+).

For the CDR3, the sequence is CASSLGSKGEAFF. The sequence joins TRBV13 to TRBJ1-1. CDR1 PRHDT and CDR2 FYEKMQ were looked up in the germline V gene (reference sequence). The CDR3 numbers 13 residues from cysteine through phenylalanine. Nucleotide data are not available.